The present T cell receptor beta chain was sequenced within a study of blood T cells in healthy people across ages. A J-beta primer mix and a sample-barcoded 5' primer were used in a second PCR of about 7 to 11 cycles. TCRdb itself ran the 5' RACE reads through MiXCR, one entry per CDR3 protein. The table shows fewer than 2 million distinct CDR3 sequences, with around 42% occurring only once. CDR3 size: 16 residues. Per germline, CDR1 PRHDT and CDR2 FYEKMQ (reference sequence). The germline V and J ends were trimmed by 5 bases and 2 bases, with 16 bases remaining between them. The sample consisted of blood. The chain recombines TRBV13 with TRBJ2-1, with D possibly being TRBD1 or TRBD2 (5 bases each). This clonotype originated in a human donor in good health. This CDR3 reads CASSGESRGAYNEQFF. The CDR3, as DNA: TGTGCCAGCAGCGGGGAATCTAGGGGAGCCTACAATGAGCAGTTCTTC.